This passage covers 14 T cell receptor beta chains from one sample sequenced in a study of blood T cell repertoires in COVID-19. Measured with immunoSEQ multiplex PCR; TCRdb has only the in-frame clones, and not every one. The data hold roughly 250,000 clones, with 91% observed a single time. Material for sequencing was peripheral blood. These receptors were collected from a person aged 18 to 35 with COVID-19, enrolled during active disease.

The rearrangement joins TRBV14 to TRBJ1-5; the D is unclear. The CDR3 has 14 residues. CDR1 SGHDN and CDR2 FVKESK come from the germline V gene. V lost 1 base and J 7 bases, leaving 11 bases between the germline ends. The CDR3 bases are TGTGCCAGCAGCCAAGTCAGGTTAAACCAGCCCCAGCATTTT. Encoded protein: CASSQVRLNQPQHF.

The J gene is TRBJ1-4, the V gene TRBV6-5, with 9 bases aligning to TRBD1. The CDR3 has 15 amino acids. From germline, CDR1 is MNHEY and CDR2 SVGAGI. J was trimmed by 7 bases and V by 0 bases; bases with no gene match: 3. CDR3 protein: CASSYSGTGSEKLFF. In nucleotides, the CDR3 is TGTGCCAGCAGTTACTCCGGGACAGGGAGTGAAAAACTGTTTTTT.

CDR3 protein: CATSPEGAGELFF. The CDR3 nucleotides read TGTGCCACCAGTCCCGAGGGGGCCGGGGAGCTGTTTTTT. V gene TRBV15 combines with J gene TRBJ2-2, with D maybe TRBD1 (6 bases). From germline, CDR1 is LNHNV and CDR2 YYDKDF (reference sequence). The CDR3 loop spans 13 amino acids. Trimming cost V 6 bases and J 6 bases, with 11 bases left between them. The variable domain in full, completed from reference TRBV15 and TRBJ2-2, reads DAMVIQNPRYQVTQFGKPVTLSCSQTLNHNVMYWYQQKSSQAPKLLFHYYDKDFNNEADTPDNFQSRRPNTSFCFLDIRSPGLGDTAMYLCATSPEGAGELFFGEGSRLTVL.

The chain has TRBV7-9 and TRBJ1-6; 8 nucleotides match TRBD1. The CDR3 loop spans 15 amino acids. CDR1 and CDR2 (germline): SEHNR, FQNEAQ (reference sequence). V gave up 5 bases and J gave up 7 bases; unmatched junction bases: 7. CDR3 loop: CASSIGTGGNSPLHF. The DNA for the CDR3 is TGTGCCAGCAGCATTGGGACAGGAGGAAATTCACCCCTCCACTTT.

In its sample, this clone was seen once. The CDR3 region has the DNA TGTGCCAGCAGCGCCCAGGGGAACTCCTACAATGAGCAGTTCTTC. Translated, it gives CASSAQGNSYNEQFF. The chain couples TRBV9 to TRBJ2-1; D is possibly TRBD1 (6 bases). V was trimmed by 3 bases and J by 0 bases, leaving 10 bases between them. Germline CDR1 and CDR2: SGDLS and YYNGEE. This CDR3 has 15 amino acids.

This clone showed up just once. J is TRBJ2-5 and V is TRBV7-2; maybe TRBD1 (5 bases). This CDR3 is built from 14 residues. V shed 4 bases and J shed 6 bases, with 15 bases lying between them. Germline lookup yields CDR1 SGHTA and CDR2 FQGNSA. The CDR3 coding sequence is TGTGCCAGCAGCTCGCAGGGCGGCCGCCAGACCCAGTACTTC. It encodes CASSSQGGRQTQYF.

This CDR3 reads CASSQTGPEQYF. CDR3 nucleotides: TGTGCCAGCAGCCAAACAGGGCCCGAGCAGTACTTC. The chain carries TRBV3-1 (or the pseudogene TRBV3-2) and TRBJ2-7, with a possible D match to TRBD1 (6 bases). The ends were cut back, 2 bases at V and 6 bases at J, with 8 bases in the middle. The CDR3 consists of 12 residues. The germline CDR1 and CDR2 sequences are LGHDT and YNNKEL (reference sequence).

The chain couples TRBV9 to TRBJ2-2; the D is unclear. The germline gives CDR1 SGDLS, CDR2 YYNGEE. This CDR3 contains 15 residues. V was cut by 3 bases and J by 0 bases, with 9 bases left in between. The CDR3: CASSAAGPNTGELFF. CDR3 DNA: TGTGCCAGCAGCGCGGCAGGTCCGAACACCGGGGAGCTGTTTTTT.

V usage is TRBV2 and J usage is TRBJ1-5, with unresolved D. V gave up 8 bases and J gave up 2 bases, with 7 bases separating them. Germline V gene data show CDR1 as SNHLY and CDR2 as FYNNEI. This CDR3 has 12 amino acids. The CDR3 nucleotides read TGTGCCAGCGCGATTGGCAATCAGCCCCAGCATTTT. This translates into CASAIGNQPQHF.

The sample holds one count of this clone. The chain combines TRBV7-3 with TRBJ2-1; D is possibly TRBD1 (6 bases). V lost 6 bases to trimming and J lost 4 bases, with 13 bases between them. This CDR3 comprises 14 residues. Germline loops: CDR1 SGHTA, CDR2 FQGTGA. CDR3 residues: CASRDGGLYNEQFF. The CDR3, as DNA: TGTGCCAGCAGGGATGGGGGCTTATACAATGAGCAGTTCTTC.

The chain joins TRBV6-1 to TRBJ1-6; possibly TRBD1 for D (5 bases). Per germline, CDR1 MNHNS and CDR2 SASEGT. This CDR3 is built from 18 residues. Trimming left V 3 bases short and J 0 bases short, with 15 bases between. This CDR3 is CASSDRQTLSSYNSPLHF. DNA of the CDR3: TGTGCCAGCAGTGACCGACAGACTCTCAGCTCCTATAATTCACCCCTCCACTTT.

The chain carries TRBV18 and TRBJ1-1; 10 bases line up with TRBD1. V dropped 5 bases and J dropped 5; count of bases not matched to a gene: 14. The CDR3 is made up of 17 amino acids. Germline V lookup: CDR1 KGHSH, CDR2 LQKENI. CDR3 region: CASSRGPTGGERTEAFF. The CDR3 bases are TGTGCCAGCTCAAGAGGACCGACAGGGGGCGAGAGGACTGAAGCTTTCTTT.

This clone has just a few counts. This sequence joins TRBV10-3 and TRBJ2-7, with 13 bases identical to TRBD2. Germline V gene sequence: CDR1 ENHRY, CDR2 SYGVKD. The CDR3 has 16 residues. V lost 0 bases to trimming and J lost 3 bases; unmatched junction nucleotides: 2. This CDR3 reads CAISESRTSGSYEQYF. The DNA of the CDR3 is TGTGCCATCAGTGAGTCGAGGACTAGCGGGAGCTACGAGCAGTACTTC.

This sequence joins TRBV7-2 and TRBJ2-1, with D possibly TRBD2 on 6 matching bases. The CDR3 consists of 14 residues. The ends were cut back, 6 bases at V and 9 bases at J, with 18 bases in the middle. Germline V lookup: CDR1 SGHTA, CDR2 FQGNSA. Here the CDR3 DNA reads TGTGCCAGCAGAAATGGCGGGGACGGGGTTGAGCAGTTCTTC. Protein product: CASRNGGDGVEQFF.